A selection of T cell receptor beta chains follows, all from one sample in a study of Ad26.COV2.S vaccination and SARS-CoV-2 variants. Libraries were prepared by immunoSEQ multiplex PCR; TCRdb keeps only in-frame clonotypes and omits some of them. The table includes 360,000 or so clones, around 86% detected once. Sequenced material: peripheral blood, taken in a trial of Ad26.COV2.S vaccine versus placebo. These receptors all stem from a person between 18 and 59 years old who received the Ad26.COV2.S COVID-19 vaccine or a placebo. The CDR3 runs from the conserved cysteine through the conserved F or W. The D gene is left open where the match is weak. Clone size is not always given. Where it is, it says once, few, many or a class for expanded clones.

j_gene: TRBJ1-2; d_gene: TRBD1; v_gene: TRBV15; abundance: .; CDR3nt: TGTGCCACCAGCAGAGGATGGAGACAGGGGGCTAACTATGGCTACACCTTC; CDR3aa: CATSRGWRQGANYGYTF
j_gene: TRBJ1-1; d_gene: .; v_gene: TRBV12-3/TRBV12-4; abundance: .; CDR3nt: TGTGCCAGCAGGGAAAACACTGAAGCTTTCTTT; CDR3aa: CASRENTEAFF
j_gene: TRBJ1-2; d_gene: .; v_gene: TRBV11-1; abundance: .; CDR3nt: TGTGCCAGCAGCCTAACGGACGACGTTGGCTATGGCTACACCTTC; CDR3aa: CASSLTDDVGYGYTF
j_gene: TRBJ2-2; d_gene: .; v_gene: TRBV4-3; abundance: .; CDR3nt: TGCGCCAGCAGCCAAGTAGGGCGGTTGTGGGAGGCCACCGGGGAGCTGTTTTTT; CDR3aa: CASSQVGRLWEATGELFF
j_gene: TRBJ2-3; d_gene: TRBD2; v_gene: TRBV30; abundance: .; CDR3nt: TGTGCCCTCACCCAGCGGGGGGGAGGAGATACGCAGTATTTT; CDR3aa: CALTQRGGGDTQYF
j_gene: TRBJ2-2; d_gene: TRBD1; v_gene: TRBV10-1; abundance: once; CDR3nt: TGCGCCACAACACAGGGGGCGAAGGGGGAGCTGTTTTTT; CDR3aa: CATTQGAKGELFF
j_gene: TRBJ2-3; d_gene: TRBD2; v_gene: TRBV18; abundance: .; CDR3nt: TGTGCCAGCTCGCCCTCTACGAAGCGGGGGGTGGTAGATACGCAGTATTTT; CDR3aa: CASSPSTKRGVVDTQYF
j_gene: TRBJ1-3; d_gene: .; v_gene: TRBV2; abundance: .; CDR3nt: TGTGCCAGCTTCCAGGCGAGCTCTGGAAACACCATATATTTT; CDR3aa: CASFQASSGNTIYF
j_gene: TRBJ1-1; d_gene: .; v_gene: TRBV11-3; abundance: .; CDR3nt: TGTGCCAGCAGCAAGGGGTGGCAGAACACTGAAGCTTTCTTT; CDR3aa: CASSKGWQNTEAFF
j_gene: TRBJ2-3; d_gene: .; v_gene: TRBV19; abundance: .; CDR3nt: TGTGCCAGTAGTATTGGCGCGGGCACAGATACGCAGTATTTT; CDR3aa: CASSIGAGTDTQYF
j_gene: TRBJ2-1; d_gene: .; v_gene: TRBV15; abundance: .; CDR3nt: TGTGCCACCGGGGAGAATGTAGGTGAGCAGTTCTTC; CDR3aa: CATGENVGEQFF
j_gene: TRBJ1-1; d_gene: .; v_gene: TRBV3-1/TRBV3-2; abundance: .; CDR3nt: TGTGCCAGCAGCTCCCGGGACCTGAACACTGAAGCTTTCTTT; CDR3aa: CASSSRDLNTEAFF
j_gene: TRBJ2-7; d_gene: .; v_gene: TRBV5-1; abundance: .; CDR3nt: TGCGCCAGCAGCTTGGGTGACGCCCTTAACGAGCAGTACTTC; CDR3aa: CASSLGDALNEQYF
j_gene: TRBJ1-1; d_gene: .; v_gene: TRBV5-6; abundance: .; CDR3nt: TGTGCCAGCAAAGACACCTTAAACACTGAAGCTTTCTTT; CDR3aa: CASKDTLNTEAFF
j_gene: TRBJ1-6; d_gene: .; v_gene: TRBV3-1/TRBV3-2; abundance: .; CDR3nt: TGTGCCAGCAGCCAAGAGAATATGGGGGCGATCTATAATTCACCCCTCCACTTT; CDR3aa: CASSQENMGAIYNSPLHF
j_gene: TRBJ1-5; d_gene: TRBD1; v_gene: TRBV19; abundance: .; CDR3nt: TGTGCCAGTAGTATAGGGCCAGGGGGCTTTGGTCAGCCCCAGCATTTT; CDR3aa: CASSIGPGGFGQPQHF
j_gene: TRBJ2-1; d_gene: TRBD2; v_gene: TRBV5-8; abundance: .; CDR3nt: TGTGCCAGCAGCGCGCCCCCGGGACTAGGGTACAATGAGCAGTTCTTC; CDR3aa: CASSAPPGLGYNEQFF
j_gene: TRBJ1-6; d_gene: .; v_gene: TRBV7-2; abundance: .; CDR3nt: TGTGCCAGCACCTACCCCGGGAACTCACCCCTCCACTTT; CDR3aa: CASTYPGNSPLHF
j_gene: TRBJ2-3; d_gene: .; v_gene: TRBV24-1; abundance: .; CDR3nt: TGTGCCACCAGTGATTCGAGAACCCCCCTCGGAGGGGATACGCAGTATTTT; CDR3aa: CATSDSRTPLGGDTQYF
j_gene: TRBJ2-7; d_gene: .; v_gene: TRBV20-1; abundance: .; CDR3nt: TGCAGTGCCAGGAACTCCTACGAGCAGTACTTC; CDR3aa: CSARNSYEQYF
j_gene: TRBJ1-1; d_gene: .; v_gene: TRBV12-3/TRBV12-4; abundance: .; CDR3nt: TGTGCCAGCAGTTTTACCTTGAACACTGAAGCTTTCTTT; CDR3aa: CASSFTLNTEAFF
j_gene: TRBJ2-5; d_gene: TRBD1; v_gene: TRBV24-1; abundance: .; CDR3nt: TGTGCCACCAGTGATTTACGCAGGCGAATCGGGACAGGGACCCAAGAGACCCAGTACTTC; CDR3aa: CATSDLRRRIGTGTQETQYF
j_gene: TRBJ2-7; d_gene: TRBD2; v_gene: TRBV15; abundance: .; CDR3nt: TGTGCCACCAGCAGAGGTGGGAGGGAGAGGTCCTACGAGCAGTACTTC; CDR3aa: CATSRGGRERSYEQYF
j_gene: TRBJ1-3; d_gene: .; v_gene: TRBV24-1; abundance: .; CDR3nt: TGTGCCACCAGTGATTTGGACGGGGTCACCCTGGGCACCATATATTTT; CDR3aa: CATSDLDGVTLGTIYF
j_gene: TRBJ1-5; d_gene: .; v_gene: TRBV11-3; abundance: few; CDR3nt: TGTGCCAGCAGCTTAGGGCGACAGTCCAATCAGCCCCAGCATTTT; CDR3aa: CASSLGRQSNQPQHF
j_gene: TRBJ2-7; d_gene: .; v_gene: TRBV5-5; abundance: .; CDR3nt: TGTGCCAGCAGCTCGGGACTGAGCGAGCAGTACTTC; CDR3aa: CASSSGLSEQYF
j_gene: TRBJ2-7; d_gene: .; v_gene: TRBV7-9; abundance: once; CDR3nt: TGTGCCAGCAGCCCACCCCTGGGCTACGAGCAGTACTTC; CDR3aa: CASSPPLGYEQYF
j_gene: TRBJ2-1; d_gene: TRBD2; v_gene: TRBV7-2; abundance: .; CDR3nt: TGTGCCAGCAGCTACTCGACTAGCGGGAGTAATGAGCAGTTCTTC; CDR3aa: CASSYSTSGSNEQFF
j_gene: TRBJ1-3; d_gene: .; v_gene: TRBV19; abundance: few; CDR3nt: TGTGCCAGTAGTGGGCCTGACGGAAACACCATATATTTT; CDR3aa: CASSGPDGNTIYF
j_gene: TRBJ2-2; d_gene: TRBD1; v_gene: TRBV18; abundance: .; CDR3nt: TGTGCCAGCCCAATATCCACGGGACAGGGAATCACCGGGGAGCTGTTTTTT; CDR3aa: CASPISTGQGITGELFF
j_gene: TRBJ1-5; d_gene: .; v_gene: TRBV6-4; abundance: .; CDR3nt: TGTGCCAGCAGTGCAGGGTGGGGACAGCCCCAGCATTTT; CDR3aa: CASSAGWGQPQHF
j_gene: TRBJ1-1; d_gene: .; v_gene: TRBV19; abundance: .; CDR3nt: TGTGCCAGTAGCCCTAGATTCACTGAAGCTTTCTTT; CDR3aa: CASSPRFTEAFF
j_gene: TRBJ2-2; d_gene: TRBD1; v_gene: TRBV4-1; abundance: .; CDR3nt: TGCGCCAGCAGATACGGGACAGGGGGCACCGGGGAGCTGTTTTTT; CDR3aa: CASRYGTGGTGELFF
j_gene: TRBJ2-1; d_gene: TRBD2; v_gene: TRBV6-4; abundance: .; CDR3nt: TGTGCCAGCAGTGACTCGAAGGCTAGCGGGGATAACAATGAGCAGTTCTTC; CDR3aa: CASSDSKASGDNNEQFF
j_gene: TRBJ1-5; d_gene: .; v_gene: TRBV12-3/TRBV12-4; abundance: few; CDR3nt: TGTGCCAGCAGTTTCGGGGACAATCAGCCCCAGCATTTT; CDR3aa: CASSFGDNQPQHF
j_gene: TRBJ2-2; d_gene: .; v_gene: TRBV5-1; abundance: .; CDR3nt: TGCGCCAGCAGAGAAGGGAACACCGGGGAGCTGTTTTTT; CDR3aa: CASREGNTGELFF
j_gene: TRBJ2-5; d_gene: TRBD2; v_gene: TRBV5-1; abundance: .; CDR3nt: TGCGCCAGCAGCCCTGGCCTACTAGCGGGCCCTCAAGAGACCCAGTACTTC; CDR3aa: CASSPGLLAGPQETQYF
j_gene: TRBJ1-2; d_gene: .; v_gene: TRBV14; abundance: .; CDR3nt: TGTGCCAGCAGCCAACTCGGGACGCCGGATCTAACTATATGGGGATCTAACTATGGCTACACCTTC; CDR3aa: CASSQLGTPDLTIWGSNYGYTF
j_gene: TRBJ1-2; d_gene: .; v_gene: TRBV3-1/TRBV3-2; abundance: .; CDR3nt: TGTGCCAGCAGCCAAGACGTAGTCTCGGTAACTAACTATGGCTACACCTTC; CDR3aa: CASSQDVVSVTNYGYTF
j_gene: TRBJ2-1; d_gene: .; v_gene: TRBV7-2; abundance: .; CDR3nt: TGTGCCAGCAGCTCCGGGTTTAATGAGCAGTTCTTC; CDR3aa: CASSSGFNEQFF
j_gene: TRBJ2-3; d_gene: .; v_gene: TRBV6-6; abundance: .; CDR3nt: TGTGCCAGCACCACGTGGGTTCCAGATACGCAGTATTTT; CDR3aa: CASTTWVPDTQYF
j_gene: TRBJ1-6; d_gene: TRBD1; v_gene: TRBV6-2/TRBV6-3; abundance: .; CDR3nt: TGTGCCAGCAGTTGGGACAGGGCCAATTCACCCCTCCACTTT; CDR3aa: CASSWDRANSPLHF
j_gene: TRBJ1-2; d_gene: .; v_gene: TRBV5-1; abundance: .; CDR3nt: TGCGCCAGCAGCTTCGGGGATCCTAACTATGGCTACACCTTC; CDR3aa: CASSFGDPNYGYTF
j_gene: TRBJ1-5; d_gene: .; v_gene: TRBV30; abundance: .; CDR3nt: TGTGCCTGGAGTGTACTAAGCAATCAGCCCCAGCATTTT; CDR3aa: CAWSVLSNQPQHF
j_gene: TRBJ1-1; d_gene: TRBD1; v_gene: TRBV6-5; abundance: .; CDR3nt: TGTGCCACCCTACGGGACAGGGGGAACACTGAAGCTTTCTTT; CDR3aa: CATLRDRGNTEAFF
j_gene: TRBJ2-2; d_gene: .; v_gene: TRBV21-1; abundance: .; CDR3nt: TGTGCCAGCAGCAAATTAGCGGAGAACACCGGGGAGCTGTTTTTT; CDR3aa: CASSKLAENTGELFF
j_gene: TRBJ1-1; d_gene: .; v_gene: TRBV7-2; abundance: .; CDR3nt: TGTGCCAGCAGCTTAGACGGAGTCACTGAAGCTTTCTTT; CDR3aa: CASSLDGVTEAFF